This T cell receptor beta chain was found in a study of CD8+ T cells in alopecia areata. This sample's treatment: oral pan-JAK inhibitor, 5-10 mg twice daily. Per germline, CDR1 LGHNA and CDR2 YSLEER. Trimming stripped 0 bases from V and 2 bases from J, with 8 bases between. The CDR3 is 14 amino acids. In each case, RNA was isolated and then reverse transcribed into cDNA as the sequencing template. The repertoire was sequenced with immunoSEQ multiplex PCR; TCRdb's copy has only in-frame clones and lacks some. The sample gives some 190,000 clones, around 49% of which show up once; roughly 9.1% is in the top ten.

Sequenced material: CD8+ T cells sorted from blood, taken at week 52, from a patient treated with tofacitinib. This clonotype originated in a human donor with alopecia areata. The chain is built from TRBV4-3 and TRBJ2-7, with D possibly being TRBD1 (5 bases). The CDR3 DNA is TGCGCCAGCAGCCAAGAGATAGGGGCCTACGAGCAGTACTTC. As protein: CASSQEIGAYEQYF.